A selection of T cell receptor beta chains follows, all from one sample in a study of T cell responses to AZD1222 COVID-19 vaccine. Here immunoSEQ multiplex PCR was the method, and the copy in TCRdb shows in-frame clones only, minus some. Here the sample spans about 150,000 clones, approximately 88% being singletons. The input for sequencing was peripheral blood, taken on day 0 of AZD1222 vaccination. The receptors here all came from an adult in good health. CDR3s include the opening cysteine and the closing phenylalanine or tryptophan. The D gene is left open where the match is weak. Size tells how often a clone was seen (once, few, many) or the class of an expanded clone, and some rows leave it out.

D | J | V | size | CDR3 | DNA
TRBD1 | TRBJ2-3 | TRBV7-3 | - | CASSETGGGPDTQYF | TGTGCCAGCAGCGAAACAGGGGGCGGCCCAGATACGCAGTATTTT
TRBD1 | TRBJ1-2 | TRBV7-8 | - | CASSLGQGRGDGYTF | TGTGCCAGCAGCTTAGGACAGGGAAGAGGGGATGGCTACACCTTC
- | TRBJ1-2 | TRBV12-3/TRBV12-4 | once | CASLRKTGYTF | TGTGCCAGCCTAAGAAAGACTGGCTACACCTTC
TRBD1 | TRBJ2-3 | TRBV2 | - | CASRGDRTLTDTQYF | TGTGCCAGCAGAGGGGACAGGACCCTCACAGATACGCAGTATTTT
- | TRBJ1-1 | TRBV4-2 | - | CASSPGGIEAFF | TGTGCCAGCAGCCCCGGCGGGATTGAAGCTTTCTTT
- | TRBJ2-3 | TRBV15 | - | CATSRDEGDVSDTQYF | TGTGCCACCAGCAGAGATGAAGGAGACGTCTCGGATACGCAGTATTTT
- | TRBJ1-1 | TRBV19 | - | CASSTAGVNTEAFF | TGTGCCAGTAGTACCGCAGGGGTAAACACTGAAGCTTTCTTT
- | TRBJ2-3 | TRBV28 | - | CASSSRRRGDTQYF | TGTGCCAGCAGTTCCCGACGGAGGGGAGATACGCAGTATTTT
TRBD1 | TRBJ1-4 | TRBV3-1/TRBV3-2 | few | CASSQRTGIGNEKLFF | TGTGCCAGCAGCCAACGGACAGGGATAGGAAATGAAAAACTGTTTTTT
- | TRBJ1-2 | TRBV5-1 | - | CASSWQGTNYGYTF | TGCGCCAGCAGCTGGCAGGGGACCAACTATGGCTACACCTTC
- | TRBJ2-7 | TRBV13 | - | CASSPTGRVYEQYF | TGTGCCAGCAGTCCGACAGGGAGGGTCTACGAGCAGTACTTC
- | TRBJ1-6 | TRBV19 | - | CASSTGTYRALHF | TGTGCCAGTAGTACCGGGACCTACCGAGCCCTCCACTTT
TRBD2 | TRBJ2-2 | TRBV9 | once | CASSVASGGAGTGELFF | TGTGCCAGCAGCGTAGCTAGCGGGGGGGCTGGCACCGGGGAGCTGTTTTTT
- | TRBJ2-7 | TRBV5-4 | - | CASSPNGAYEQYF | TGTGCCAGCAGCCCCAATGGGGCCTACGAGCAGTACTTC
- | TRBJ2-1 | TRBV9 | - | CASSVGQISNEQFF | TGTGCCAGCAGCGTAGGGCAGATCTCCAATGAGCAGTTCTTC
TRBD1 | TRBJ1-6 | TRBV15 | - | CATSSEPGTDYRGRGAPLHF | TGTGCCACCAGCAGCGAACCCGGGACAGACTATCGAGGTCGGGGTGCACCCCTCCACTTT
- | TRBJ1-6 | TRBV12-3/TRBV12-4 | - | CASNTDRFSPLHF | TGTGCCAGCAACACAGACAGATTTTCACCCCTCCACTTT
- | TRBJ2-7 | TRBV29-1 | - | CSVGGPGYHEQYF | TGCAGCGTTGGGGGCCCAGGTTATCACGAGCAGTACTTC
- | TRBJ2-6 | TRBV19 | - | CASTTGANVLTF | TGTGCCAGTACGACTGGGGCCAACGTCCTGACTTTC
- | TRBJ1-2 | TRBV28 | - | CASSLGTNYGYTF | TGTGCCAGCAGTCTAGGCACTAACTATGGCTACACCTTC
- | TRBJ1-4 | TRBV9 | - | CASSVLPERNEKLFF | TGTGCCAGCAGCGTCCTCCCCGAACGTAATGAAAAACTGTTTTTT
- | TRBJ2-3 | TRBV28 | - | CASSLLGGRTDTQYF | TGTGCCAGCAGTTTACTAGGGGGTAGGACAGATACGCAGTATTTT
TRBD1 | TRBJ1-1 | TRBV6-5 | - | CASSYADRGNTEAFF | TGTGCCAGCAGTTACGCGGACAGGGGGAACACTGAAGCTTTCTTT
- | TRBJ1-2 | TRBV5-1 | - | CASSLGQNYGYTF | TGCGCCAGCAGCTTGGGACAGAACTATGGCTACACCTTC
TRBD1 | TRBJ1-1 | TRBV7-9 | - | CASSPGQERQAFF | TGTGCCAGCAGCCCCGGACAGGAAAGGCAAGCTTTCTTT
- | TRBJ2-3 | TRBV27 | once | CASSSLGTDTQYF | TGTGCCAGCAGTTCCCTCGGCACAGATACGCAGTATTTT
- | TRBJ2-5 | TRBV6-2/TRBV6-3 | - | CASSRRQETQYF | TGTGCCAGCAGCCGGCGTCAAGAGACCCAGTACTTC
TRBD2 | TRBJ2-3 | TRBV4-1 | - | CASSQDHPTSGGTDTQYF | TGCGCCAGCAGCCAAGATCATCCGACTAGCGGGGGCACAGATACGCAGTATTTT
- | TRBJ1-2 | TRBV6-2/TRBV6-3 | - | CASSYPSREVYNYGYTF | TGTGCCAGCAGTTACCCATCGAGGGAGGTCTATAACTATGGCTACACCTTC
- | TRBJ1-5 | TRBV6-5 | - | CASSYSGVKNQPQHF | TGTGCCAGCAGTTACTCCGGGGTTAAGAATCAGCCCCAGCATTTT
TRBD2 | TRBJ2-3 | TRBV19 | - | CASSIVGSGGGADTQYF | TGTGCCAGTAGTATAGTTGGTAGCGGGGGGGGAGCAGATACGCAGTATTTT
- | TRBJ2-1 | TRBV5-1 | - | CASSLVRLGDEQFF | TGCGCCAGCAGCTTGGTTCGGTTGGGGGATGAGCAGTTCTTC
- | TRBJ1-6 | TRBV6-1 | - | CASSERGVGYSPLHF | TGTGCCAGCAGTGAACGAGGTGTAGGTTATTCACCCCTCCACTTT
- | TRBJ2-2 | TRBV5-1 | - | CASSLGQGGTGELFF | TGCGCCAGCAGCTTGGGACAGGGAGGCACCGGGGAGCTGTTTTTT
TRBD1 | TRBJ1-6 | TRBV7-9 | once | CASSSTRQGARWSPLHF | TGTGCCAGCAGCTCGACCCGACAGGGGGCGCGGTGGTCACCCCTCCACTTT
TRBD1 | TRBJ1-4 | TRBV7-9 | - | CASSWGQEKNEKLFF | TGTGCCAGCAGCTGGGGACAGGAGAAAAATGAAAAACTGTTTTTT
- | TRBJ1-1 | TRBV9 | - | CASSDYNEGTEAFF | TGTGCCAGCAGCGACTATAACGAGGGGACTGAAGCTTTCTTT
- | TRBJ1-1 | TRBV4-1 | - | CASSQGKAGQAEAFF | TGCGCCAGCAGCCAAGGGAAGGCGGGTCAAGCTGAAGCTTTCTTT
- | TRBJ1-6 | TRBV6-6 | few | CASKAAIGNSPLHF | TGTGCCAGCAAGGCGGCAATTGGCAATTCACCCCTCCACTTT
- | TRBJ1-2 | TRBV28 | - | CASSPPSRGYTF | TGTGCCAGCAGTCCCCCGTCTAGGGGCTACACCTTC
- | TRBJ2-4 | TRBV5-6 | - | CASTQTGNIQYF | TGTGCCAGCACTCAAACGGGGAACATTCAGTACTTC
- | TRBJ2-5 | TRBV2 | - | CASTPGSGVKTQYF | TGTGCCAGCACCCCCGGATCGGGCGTGAAGACCCAGTACTTC
- | TRBJ2-1 | TRBV5-1 | - | CASSLVTVTYNEQFF | TGCGCCAGCAGCTTGGTTACAGTTACCTACAATGAGCAGTTCTTC
- | TRBJ2-3 | TRBV5-1 | - | CASSLGGRQDTQYF | TGCGCCAGCAGCTTGGGGGGGCGGCAAGATACGCAGTATTTT
- | TRBJ2-7 | TRBV28 | - | CATRVLGSYEQYF | TGTGCCACCAGGGTATTGGGTAGCTACGAGCAGTACTTC
- | TRBJ1-2 | TRBV29-1 | - | CSVVTGMYGYTF | TGCAGCGTTGTTACAGGGATGTACGGCTACACCTTC
TRBD1 | TRBJ1-1 | TRBV24-1 | - | CATSDSTGGPTEAFF | TGTGCCACCAGTGACTCAACAGGGGGCCCCACTGAAGCTTTCTTT
- | TRBJ2-7 | TRBV2 | - | CAGLRPTHSYEQYF | TGTGCCGGGTTGAGGCCTACTCACTCCTACGAGCAGTACTTC
TRBD2 | TRBJ2-1 | TRBV27 | - | CASSFSLPSGGGNEQFF | TGTGCCAGCAGTTTTTCCCTCCCTAGCGGGGGAGGCAATGAGCAGTTCTTC
- | TRBJ1-5 | TRBV6-5 | once | CASSSADSLSNQPQHF | TGTGCCAGCAGTTCCGCCGACTCTCTCAGCAATCAGCCCCAGCATTTT
- | TRBJ1-1 | TRBV7-9 | - | CASSLVLTENTEAFF | TGTGCCAGCAGCTTAGTTTTAACAGAGAACACTGAAGCTTTCTTT
TRBD1 | TRBJ2-7 | TRBV7-8 | - | CASSLGTGTYEQYF | TGTGCCAGCAGCTTAGGGACAGGTACCTACGAGCAGTACTTC
- | TRBJ1-5 | TRBV18 | once | CASSPGGPGAGPQHF | TGTGCCAGCTCACCAGGGGGGCCGGGGGCAGGCCCCCAGCATTTT
- | TRBJ1-1 | TRBV2 | - | CASGKEQNTEAFF | TGTGCCAGCGGAAAAGAACAGAACACTGAAGCTTTCTTT